This is a list of T cell receptor beta chains from one sample in a study of blood T cell repertoires in COVID-19. The table came from immunoSEQ multiplex PCR; TCRdb's copy has only in-frame clones and leaves some out. The table lists about 260,000 clones, about 88% of them singletons. Sequencing used peripheral blood. These receptors were collected from an older woman with COVID-19, enrolled during active disease. Both conserved end residues are part of each CDR3. The D gene is left open where the match is weak. Size tells how often a clone was seen (once, few, many) or the class of an expanded clone, and some rows leave it out.

TRBJ1-6,NA,TRBV7-2,few,TGTGCCAGCAGCCCCGACCACGGGAATTCACCCCTCCACTTT,CASSPDHGNSPLHF
TRBJ1-1,TRBD1,TRBV29-1,NA,TGCAGCGTTGATGCCGGGACAGGGAGGACCGGAGCTTTCTTT,CSVDAGTGRTGAFF
TRBJ2-7,NA,TRBV10-3,NA,TGTGCCATCAGCGAGACCTCGGGGGTCGAGCAGTACTTC,CAISETSGVEQYF
TRBJ1-5,NA,TRBV7-2,few,TGTGCCAGCAGCTTACATCAGGATAGCAATCAGCCCCAGCATTTT,CASSLHQDSNQPQHF
TRBJ1-4,NA,TRBV18,NA,TGTGCCAGCTCATCCGGACAGCTAGCAACTAATGAAAAACTGTTTTTT,CASSSGQLATNEKLFF
TRBJ1-1,NA,TRBV28,NA,TGTGCCAGCAGCCTGGGAGGGACCAAGTACGGTGAAGCTTTCTTT,CASSLGGTKYGEAFF
TRBJ2-3,TRBD2,TRBV27,few,TGTGCCAGCAACCCACTAGCGGGAGTTGAAGATACGCAGTATTTT,CASNPLAGVEDTQYF
TRBJ2-1,TRBD1,TRBV3-1/TRBV3-2,few,TGTGCCAGCAGCAGACCGGGACAGGGCTCAGGTGAGCAGTTCTTC,CASSRPGQGSGEQFF
TRBJ2-5,TRBD2,TRBV29-1,once,TGCAGCGTTCTTCGACTAGCAGCCGAGACCCAGTACTTC,CSVLRLAAETQYF
TRBJ2-2,TRBD1,TRBV7-9,NA,TGTGCCAGCAGAAAGACAGGGTCCGGGGAGCTGTTTTTT,CASRKTGSGELFF
TRBJ1-2,TRBD1,TRBV5-1,NA,TGCGCCAGCAGCTTACGAGACAGGGACGTTGGCTACACCTTC,CASSLRDRDVGYTF
TRBJ2-1,NA,TRBV9,NA,TGTGCCAGCAGCGTAGGTCCGGGGGACAGATTACAGAATGAGCAGTTCTTC,CASSVGPGDRLQNEQFF